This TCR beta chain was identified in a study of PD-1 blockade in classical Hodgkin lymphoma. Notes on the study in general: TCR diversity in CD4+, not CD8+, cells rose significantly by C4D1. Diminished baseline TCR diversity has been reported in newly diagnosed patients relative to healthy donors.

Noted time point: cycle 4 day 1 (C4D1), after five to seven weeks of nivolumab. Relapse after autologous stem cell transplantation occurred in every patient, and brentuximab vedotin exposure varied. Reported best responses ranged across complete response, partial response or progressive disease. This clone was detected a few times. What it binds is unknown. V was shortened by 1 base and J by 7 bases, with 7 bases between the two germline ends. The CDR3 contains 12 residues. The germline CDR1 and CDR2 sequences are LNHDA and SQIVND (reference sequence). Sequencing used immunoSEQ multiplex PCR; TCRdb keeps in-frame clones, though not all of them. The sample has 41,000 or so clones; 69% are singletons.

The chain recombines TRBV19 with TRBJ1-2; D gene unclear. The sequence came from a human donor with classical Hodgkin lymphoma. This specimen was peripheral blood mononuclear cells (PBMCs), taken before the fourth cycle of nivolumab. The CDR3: CASSIVKGGYTF. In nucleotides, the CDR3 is TGTGCCAGTAGTATAGTAAAGGGTGGCTACACCTTC. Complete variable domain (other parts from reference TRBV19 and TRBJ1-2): DGGITQSPKYLFRKEGQNVTLSCEQNLNHDAMYWYRQDPGQGLRLIYYSQIVNDFQKGDIAEGYSVSREKKESFPLTVTSAQKNPTAFYLCASSIVKGGYTFGSGTRLTVV.